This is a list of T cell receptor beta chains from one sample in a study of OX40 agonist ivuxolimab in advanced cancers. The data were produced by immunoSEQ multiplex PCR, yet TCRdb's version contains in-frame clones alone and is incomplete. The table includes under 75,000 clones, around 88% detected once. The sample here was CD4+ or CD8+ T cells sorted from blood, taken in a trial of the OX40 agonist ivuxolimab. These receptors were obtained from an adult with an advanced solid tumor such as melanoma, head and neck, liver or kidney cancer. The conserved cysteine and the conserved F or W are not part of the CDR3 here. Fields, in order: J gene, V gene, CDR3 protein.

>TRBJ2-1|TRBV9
ASSAAADWRLNEQF
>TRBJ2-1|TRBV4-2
ASSQGSSSYNEQF
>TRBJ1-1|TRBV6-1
ASGDGVGTEAF
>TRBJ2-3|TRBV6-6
ASSFSGTSFDTQY
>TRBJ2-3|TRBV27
ASSYYRQGGTDTQY
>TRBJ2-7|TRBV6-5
ASSTRDSGYEQY
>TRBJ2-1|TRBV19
ASSPDSDNEQF
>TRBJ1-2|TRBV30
AWSVGPSVGYT
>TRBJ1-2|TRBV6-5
ASSEQNVNYGYT
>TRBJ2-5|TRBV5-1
ASSFGSGSLGETQY
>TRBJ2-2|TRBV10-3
AIRTSGSLFAGELF
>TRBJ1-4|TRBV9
ASSVPGQGEKLF
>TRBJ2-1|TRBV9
ASSRRELSYNEQF
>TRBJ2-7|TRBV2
ASNYYYEQY
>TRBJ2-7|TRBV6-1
ASRDRGNYEQY
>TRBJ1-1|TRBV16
ASSRSDTMNTEAF
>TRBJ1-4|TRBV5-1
ASSLLLGANEKLF
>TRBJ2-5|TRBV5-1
ASNPPGLAGGGETQY
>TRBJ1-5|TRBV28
ASNTWGGLSDGQPQH
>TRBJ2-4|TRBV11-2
ASSLKVGVNIQY
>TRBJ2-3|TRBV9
ASSVGVGRGDTQY
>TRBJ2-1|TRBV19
ASSIAAWDEQF
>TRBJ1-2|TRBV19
ASRTTGGGGYT
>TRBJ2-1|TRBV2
ASSIGLAGRQGEQF
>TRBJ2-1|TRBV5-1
ASSLGQGNNEQF
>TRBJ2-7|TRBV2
ASSEKDLSYEQY
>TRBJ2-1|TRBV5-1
ASSFGLHNEQF
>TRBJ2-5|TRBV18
ASSPSRGQGQETQY
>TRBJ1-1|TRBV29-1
SVEEGGAF
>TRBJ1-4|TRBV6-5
ASSYWQGNEKLF
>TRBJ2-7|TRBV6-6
ASSKGAYEQY
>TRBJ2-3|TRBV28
AARDHHTDTQY
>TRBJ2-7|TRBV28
ASSQTSTHYEQY
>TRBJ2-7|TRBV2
ASRALDGSYEQY
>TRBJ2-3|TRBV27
ASSLLPGRIDTQY
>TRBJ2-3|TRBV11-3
ASSLGGRTDTQY
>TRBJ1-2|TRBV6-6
ASSQTGMDYGYT
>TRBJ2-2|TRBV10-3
AIRRQGNTGELF
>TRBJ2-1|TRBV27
ASSPQAPRGNEQF
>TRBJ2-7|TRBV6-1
ASSGGPRGRTSYEQY
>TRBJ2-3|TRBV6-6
ASRRDSTDTQY
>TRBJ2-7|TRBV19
ASSRRTEEYEQY
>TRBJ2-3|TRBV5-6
ASSPLAGSTDTQY
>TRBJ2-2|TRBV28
ASSFASGNTGELF
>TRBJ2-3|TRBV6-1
ALREGTDTQY
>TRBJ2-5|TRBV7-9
ASSQPDGEKTQY
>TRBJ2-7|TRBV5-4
ASSPGLLLPEQY
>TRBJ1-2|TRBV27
ASTSWERGLGGYT
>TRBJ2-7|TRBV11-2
ASSLKWPGGPPYEQY
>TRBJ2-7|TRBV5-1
ASSLAGGALSYEQY
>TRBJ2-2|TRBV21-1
ASSKGSDETNTGELF
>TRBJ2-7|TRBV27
ASSRQGAGGSLGEQY
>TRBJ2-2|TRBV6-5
ASSYRPLAVTGELF
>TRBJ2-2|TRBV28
ASSLLLDKNTGELF
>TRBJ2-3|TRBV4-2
ASSQDWQGLGDTQY
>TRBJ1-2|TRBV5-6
ASSFGQEEYGYT
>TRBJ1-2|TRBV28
ASSGAGNYGYT
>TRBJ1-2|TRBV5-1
ASSLDPGSNSGYT